These T cell receptor beta chains were read from a single sample in a study of beta chain features in type 1 diabetes. Data came from immunoSEQ multiplex PCR; TCRdb stores just in-frame clones and leaves some out. The data show fewer than 250,000 clones, more than 65% seen once. The sample was naive CD4+ T cells from blood. The receptors here all came from a man aged 25-45 years in good health. Each CDR3 is given with its conserved first and last residue. A D gene is named only where the DNA matches it firmly. A row's size may be missing; if present it is once, few, many or a size class.

TRBV5-1,.,TRBJ2-2,TRBD1,TGCGCCAGCAGCACTATCGGGACAGTAAACACCGGGGAGCTGTTTTTT,CASSTIGTVNTGELFF
TRBV14,.,TRBJ1-2,TRBD1,TGTGCCAGCAGCCACTTCCGAGGGAACAGGGGTTCCTATGGCTACACCTTC,CASSHFRGNRGSYGYTF
TRBV4-3,.,TRBJ2-1,.,TGCGCCAGCAGCCAAGATATGGCGGGCCTTGCATCGGGCAATGAGCAGTTCTTC,CASSQDMAGLASGNEQFF
TRBV30,.,TRBJ1-3,.,TGTGCCTGGAGTGTAGGCCGCAGCTCTGGAAACACCATATATTTT,CAWSVGRSSGNTIYF
TRBV30,.,TRBJ2-7,TRBD1,TGTGCCCGGGCGACCCGAGGTCCAGGGGGCGGCGAGCAGTACTTC,CARATRGPGGGEQYF
TRBV2,.,TRBJ2-1,.,TGTGCCAGCAGTCGAGGGAATGAGCAGTTCTTC,CASSRGNEQFF
TRBV29-1,.,TRBJ2-1,.,TGCAGCGTTGAAGAAGGGGGACCAGATACCTACAATGAGCAGTTCTTC,CSVEEGGPDTYNEQFF
TRBV30,.,TRBJ2-5,.,TGTGCCTCGGCAAGTCCAGAGACCCAGTACTTC,CASASPETQYF
TRBV30,.,TRBJ2-7,.,TGTGCCTGGAGTGCTTCAGGGTTCGGGCAGTACTTC,CAWSASGFGQYF
TRBV30,.,TRBJ2-4,.,TGTGCCTGGAGGGCCGAGGGAGACATTCAGTACTTC,CAWRAEGDIQYF
TRBV29-1,.,TRBJ2-1,TRBD2,TGCAGCGTCGCGGGGGACCAGCCGAGCAATGAGCAGTTCTTC,CSVAGDQPSNEQFF
TRBV28,.,TRBJ2-5,TRBD1,TGTGCCAGCAGCCTCGGACAGGGTTTGGAGACCCAGTACTTC,CASSLGQGLETQYF
TRBV4-3,.,TRBJ2-1,TRBD1,TGCGCCAGCAGTCCCGGACCCGGGACAGGGGGAGGCAATGAGCAGTTCTTC,CASSPGPGTGGGNEQFF
TRBV29-1,.,TRBJ2-1,.,TGCAGCGGGGGGACTCCCAACAATGAGCAGTTCTTC,CSGGTPNNEQFF
TRBV27,once,TRBJ1-2,TRBD1,TGTGCCAGCAGCCCGAGGCGACAGGGCGGAGGCTACACCTTC,CASSPRRQGGGYTF
TRBV4-3,.,TRBJ2-1,TRBD1,TGCGCCAGCAGCCAGAGGTACAGGGGGCCCTACAATGAGCAGTTCTTC,CASSQRYRGPYNEQFF
TRBV25-1,.,TRBJ2-5,.,TGTGCCAGCAGAAGGGGCCAGACCCAGTACTTC,CASRRGQTQYF
TRBV7-9,few,TRBJ2-1,.,TGTGCCAGCAGCTTAGGTTCGGAGGGACGGCAGTTCTTC,CASSLGSEGRQFF
TRBV29-1,.,TRBJ2-1,.,TGCAGCGTTGAGTACTGGAGGTCCTACAATGAGCAGTTCTTC,CSVEYWRSYNEQFF
TRBV30,.,TRBJ2-3,.,TGTGCCTGGAGTTCGGGAGTCACAGATACGCAGTATTTT,CAWSSGVTDTQYF
TRBV10-3,.,TRBJ2-1,.,TGTGCCATCAGGGGGACACACAATGAGCAGTTCTTC,CAIRGTHNEQFF
TRBV2,few,TRBJ2-1,.,TGTGCCAGCCGCCGGGACCGATCAGGGGAGCAGTTCTTC,CASRRDRSGEQFF
TRBV2,.,TRBJ1-2,.,TGTGCCAGCAGTAACAGAAACTATGGCTACACCTTC,CASSNRNYGYTF
TRBV7-9,.,TRBJ2-5,.,TGTGCCAGCAGCTTAGTTGAGACCCAGTACTTC,CASSLVETQYF
TRBV5-1,.,TRBJ2-1,.,TGCGCCAGCAGCCCCCGGGGATATGAGCAGTTCTTC,CASSPRGYEQFF
TRBV30,.,TRBJ2-7,.,TGTGCCTGGAGTAGGACCTACGAGCAGTACTTC,CAWSRTYEQYF
TRBV7-6,.,TRBJ1-2,.,TGTGCCAGCAGCTTAGGTGATGGATTGCATGGCTACACCTTC,CASSLGDGLHGYTF
TRBV19,.,TRBJ1-2,.,TGTGCCAGTAGTACCGACATCCGTGGCTACACCTTC,CASSTDIRGYTF
TRBV29-1,.,TRBJ1-1,TRBD1,TGCAGCGCGACAGGGGGAAGCACTGAAGCTTTCTTT,CSATGGSTEAFF
TRBV29-1,few,TRBJ2-2,.,TGCAGCGTTGGACAGCCGAACACCGGGGAGCTGTTTTTT,CSVGQPNTGELFF
TRBV6-6,once,TRBJ1-3,TRBD1,TGTGCCAGCAGTCGTACAGGGGGCTCTGGAAACACCATATATTTT,CASSRTGGSGNTIYF
TRBV7-2,.,TRBJ2-3,.,TGTGCCAGCAGCCGGACTCCAGGGCGGAAAGATACGCAGTATTTT,CASSRTPGRKDTQYF
TRBV7-9,.,TRBJ2-1,.,TGTGCCAGCATCCAGCGTGGTGTGGGTGAGCAGTTCTTC,CASIQRGVGEQFF
TRBV25-1,.,TRBJ2-1,.,TGTGCCAGCAGGGGAGGCGGGCCCTACAATGAGCAGTTCTTC,CASRGGGPYNEQFF
TRBV30,few,TRBJ2-5,.,TGTGCCTGGGCGGACTCGCCGAGGGAGACCCAGTACTTC,CAWADSPRETQYF
TRBV9,.,TRBJ2-1,TRBD2,TGTGCCAGCAGCGTGACCGGGACTAGCGGTTACAATGAGCAGTTCTTC,CASSVTGTSGYNEQFF
TRBV23-1,.,TRBJ2-6,TRBD1,TGCGCCAGCAGTCAATCGGGACAGGGCTCCACTGGGGCCAACGTCCTGACTTTC,CASSQSGQGSTGANVLTF
TRBV30,.,TRBJ2-7,.,TGTGCCTGGAGTCCAACGACAGGTCTAACCTACGAGCAGTACTTC,CAWSPTTGLTYEQYF
TRBV25-1,.,TRBJ2-1,.,TGTGCCAGCCTCAGGGGCAATGAGCAGTTCTTC,CASLRGNEQFF
TRBV30,.,TRBJ2-7,TRBD2,TGTGCCTGGATGGGACTAGCGGGAGGGCACGAGCAGTACTTC,CAWMGLAGGHEQYF
TRBV15,.,TRBJ2-3,.,TGTGCCTCCGCCCGGGACCACACAGATACGCAGTATTTT,CASARDHTDTQYF
TRBV20-1,.,TRBJ2-1,.,TGCAGTGCTATCTTGGGCATTGAGCAGTTCTTC,CSAILGIEQFF
TRBV5-4,.,TRBJ2-1,TRBD2,TGTGCCAGCAGCTTGGGGGGACTAGCGGGAGACAATGAGCAGTTCTTC,CASSLGGLAGDNEQFF
TRBV29-1,.,TRBJ2-1,.,TGCAGCGTTGGGACGGGAAAAAATGAGCAGTTCTTC,CSVGTGKNEQFF
TRBV18,few,TRBJ1-2,.,TGTGCCAGCTCACGAGAGAACTATGGCTACACCTTC,CASSRENYGYTF
TRBV5-6,.,TRBJ2-2,.,TGTGCCAGCAGCTTGAGCGGAACCAGCGATGGCGGGGAGCTGTTTTTT,CASSLSGTSDGGELFF
TRBV9,.,TRBJ2-5,TRBD2,TGTGCCAGCAGCGTAGGACTAGCGGGAGGGCATAAAGAGACCCAGTACTTC,CASSVGLAGGHKETQYF
TRBV5-4,.,TRBJ2-7,.,TGTGCCAGCAGGGCCGGGACCGACCCCTACGAGCAGTACTTC,CASRAGTDPYEQYF
TRBV29-1,few,TRBJ2-5,.,TGCAGCGTTGGAATAGCTGGCCCCAATGACTTC,CSVGIAGPNDF
TRBV5-1,.,TRBJ2-7,.,TGCGCCAGCAGCCCAACAGGGAACGAGCAGTACTTC,CASSPTGNEQYF
TRBV29-1,.,TRBJ2-7,.,TGCAGCGTTGAAGCTGTGAATCCCTACGAGCAGTACTTC,CSVEAVNPYEQYF
TRBV6-1,.,TRBJ1-5,.,TGTGCCAGCAGTGAAGGGAGTAATAGCAATCAGCCCCAGCATTTT,CASSEGSNSNQPQHF
TRBV9,.,TRBJ2-3,.,TGTGCCAGCAATAGCGGATACACAGATACGCAGTATTTT,CASNSGYTDTQYF
TRBV7-9,.,TRBJ2-3,.,TGTGCCAGCAGTCCCCCGTCGACAGATACGCAGTATTTT,CASSPPSTDTQYF
TRBV30,.,TRBJ1-5,.,TGTGCCTGGACGGATAGCAATCAGCCCCAGCATTTT,CAWTDSNQPQHF
TRBV29-1,.,TRBJ2-1,.,TGCAGCGTGGGGGTTTCGTACAATGAGCAGTTCTTC,CSVGVSYNEQFF